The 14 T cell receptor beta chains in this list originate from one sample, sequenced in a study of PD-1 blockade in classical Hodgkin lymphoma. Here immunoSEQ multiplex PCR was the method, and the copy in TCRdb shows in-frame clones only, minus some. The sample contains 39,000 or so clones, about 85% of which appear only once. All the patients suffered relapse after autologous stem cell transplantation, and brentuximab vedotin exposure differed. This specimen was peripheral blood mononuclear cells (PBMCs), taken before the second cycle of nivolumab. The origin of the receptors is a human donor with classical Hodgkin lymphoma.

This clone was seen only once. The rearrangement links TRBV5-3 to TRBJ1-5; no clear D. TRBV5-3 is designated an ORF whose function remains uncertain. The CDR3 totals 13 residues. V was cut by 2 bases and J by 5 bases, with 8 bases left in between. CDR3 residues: CARSLPRDQPQHF. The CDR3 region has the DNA TGTGCCAGAAGCTTACCTAGGGATCAGCCCCAGCATTTT.

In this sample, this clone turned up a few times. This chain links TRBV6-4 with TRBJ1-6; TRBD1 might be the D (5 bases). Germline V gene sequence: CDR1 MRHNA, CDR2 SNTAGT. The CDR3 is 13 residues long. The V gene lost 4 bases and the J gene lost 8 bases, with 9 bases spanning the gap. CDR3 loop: CASSGDRDSPLHF. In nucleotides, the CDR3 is TGTGCCAGCAGTGGTGACAGAGATTCACCCCTCCACTTT.

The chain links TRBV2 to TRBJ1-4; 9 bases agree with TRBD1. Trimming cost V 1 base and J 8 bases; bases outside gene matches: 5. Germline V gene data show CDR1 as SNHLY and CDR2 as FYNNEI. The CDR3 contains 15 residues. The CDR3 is CASSEGDRDHEKLFF. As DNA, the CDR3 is TGTGCCAGCAGTGAAGGGGACAGGGACCACGAAAAACTGTTTTTT.

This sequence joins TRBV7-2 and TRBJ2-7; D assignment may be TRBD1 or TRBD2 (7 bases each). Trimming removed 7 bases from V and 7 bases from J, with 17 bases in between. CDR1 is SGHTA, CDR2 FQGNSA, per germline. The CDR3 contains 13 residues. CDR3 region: CASTQGGVLEQYF. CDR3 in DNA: TGTGCCAGCACCCAGGGGGGGGTTTTGGAGCAGTACTTC. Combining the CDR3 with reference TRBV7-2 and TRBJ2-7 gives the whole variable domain GAGVSQSPSNKVTEKGKDVELRCDPISGHTALYWYRQSLGQGLEFLIYFQGNSAPDKSGLPSDRFSAERTGGSVSTLTIQRTQQEDSAVYLCASTQGGVLEQYFGPGTRLTVT.

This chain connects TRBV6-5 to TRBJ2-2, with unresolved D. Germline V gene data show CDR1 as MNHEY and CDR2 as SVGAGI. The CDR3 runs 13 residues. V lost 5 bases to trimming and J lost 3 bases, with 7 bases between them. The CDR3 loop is CASSEGYTGELFF. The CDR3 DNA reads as TGTGCCAGCAGTGAAGGGTACACCGGGGAGCTGTTTTTT.

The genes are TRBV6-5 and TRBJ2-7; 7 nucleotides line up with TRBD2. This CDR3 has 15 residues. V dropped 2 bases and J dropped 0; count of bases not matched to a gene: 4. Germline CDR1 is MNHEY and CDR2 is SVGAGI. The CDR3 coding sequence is TGTGCCAGCAGTTACCAGACTAGCCCCTCCTACGAGCAGTACTTC. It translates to CASSYQTSPSYEQYF.

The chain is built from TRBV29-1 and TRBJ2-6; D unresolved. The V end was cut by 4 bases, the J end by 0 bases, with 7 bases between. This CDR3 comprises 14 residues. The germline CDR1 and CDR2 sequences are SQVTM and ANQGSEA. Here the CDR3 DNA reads TGCAGCGTTGTTATAAACTCTGGGGCCAACGTCCTGACTTTC. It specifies CSVVINSGANVLTF.

The CDR3 DNA reads as TGTGCCATCAGTGAGTCGTACGAGCAGTTCTTC. It is translated as CAISESYEQFF. This rearrangement joins TRBV10-3 to TRBJ2-1; no firm D call. Germline loops: CDR1 ENHRY, CDR2 SYGVKD. This CDR3 has 11 residues. With 0 bases removed from V and 10 bases from J, the gap between germline ends came to 4 bases.

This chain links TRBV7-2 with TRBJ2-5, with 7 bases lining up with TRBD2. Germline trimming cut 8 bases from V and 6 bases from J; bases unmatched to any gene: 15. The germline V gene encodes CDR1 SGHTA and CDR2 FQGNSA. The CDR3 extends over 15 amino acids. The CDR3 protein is CASDPLGGGAQTQYF. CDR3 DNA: TGTGCCAGCGATCCGCTTGGCGGGGGAGCGCAGACCCAGTACTTC.

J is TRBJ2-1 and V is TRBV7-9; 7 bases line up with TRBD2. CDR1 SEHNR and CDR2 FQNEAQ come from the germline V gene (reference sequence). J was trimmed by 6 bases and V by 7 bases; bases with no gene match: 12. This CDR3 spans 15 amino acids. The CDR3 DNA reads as TGTGCCAGCATGAGGACAACGGGAGGCTCCAATGAGCAGTTCTTC. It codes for CASMRTTGGSNEQFF.

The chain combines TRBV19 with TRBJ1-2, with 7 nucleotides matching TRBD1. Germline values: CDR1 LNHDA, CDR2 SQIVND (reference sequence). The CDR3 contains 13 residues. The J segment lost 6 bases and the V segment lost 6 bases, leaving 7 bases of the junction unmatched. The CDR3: CASRPSGGHGYTF. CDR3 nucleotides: TGTGCCAGTAGGCCGTCAGGGGGACATGGCTACACCTTC.

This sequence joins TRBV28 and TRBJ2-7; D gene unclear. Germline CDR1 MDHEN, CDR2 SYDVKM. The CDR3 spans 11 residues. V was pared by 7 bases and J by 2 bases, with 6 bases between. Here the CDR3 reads CASTGAYEQYF. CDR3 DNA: TGTGCCAGCACTGGAGCCTACGAGCAGTACTTC.

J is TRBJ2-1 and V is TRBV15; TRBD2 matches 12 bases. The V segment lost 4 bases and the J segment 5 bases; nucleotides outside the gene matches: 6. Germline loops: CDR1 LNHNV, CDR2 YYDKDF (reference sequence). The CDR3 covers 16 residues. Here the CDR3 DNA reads TGTGCCACCAGCACACCTAGCGGGAGGGCTAACAATGAGCAGTTCTTC. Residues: CATSTPSGRANNEQFF.

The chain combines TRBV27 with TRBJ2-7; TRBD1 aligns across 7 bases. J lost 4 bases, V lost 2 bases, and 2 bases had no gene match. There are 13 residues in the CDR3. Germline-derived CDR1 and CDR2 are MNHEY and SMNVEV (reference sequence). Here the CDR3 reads CASSLGTVYEQYF. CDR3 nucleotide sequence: TGTGCCAGCAGTTTAGGGACAGTGTACGAGCAGTACTTC.